This TCR beta chain came from a study of CXCR3-negative and CXCR3-positive naive CD8 T cells. This CDR3 region has 15 residues. Looked up from germline, CDR1 is PRHDT and CDR2 is FYEKMQ (reference sequence). Sorts that each held around 300,000 cells were run in triplicate for every CD8+ T cell subset. CD45RO-CCR7+CD27+CD95- marked naive CD8+ T cells. UMI-labeled TRB cDNA libraries were prepared by 5' RACE. TCRdb re-called the 5' RACE reads and catalogs CDR3 proteins one per entry, DNA excluded. Listed are some 120,000 distinct CDR3 sequences; under 0.75% falls within the top ten. Study results and limitations: More hydrophobic TRB CDR3s were found in CXCR3-positive naive cells than in CXCR3-negative naive cells. Across naive subsets, surface CD5 expression was comparable, and TCR strength was inferred from properties of the TRB CDR3. Naive cells used TRBV-TRBJ genes in much the same way whether CXCR3-negative or CXCR3-positive; memory cells did not.

Note on this clonotype: Its antigen is not identified.

Input material: naive CXCR3+ CD8+ T cells from blood. Indicated subset: CD45RO-CCR7+CD27+CD95- naive CD8+ T cells expressing CXCR3 (TNR3+). This sequence joins TRBV13 and TRBJ2-7. The TCR sequence derives from a human donor in good health. Some clones in this sample may be carry-over from other donors' samples. This chain's CDR3 is CASSTADRGSYEQYF.